Following are 13 T cell receptor beta chains from one sample sequenced in a study of T cells in narcolepsy. TCRdb's table, derived via immunoSEQ multiplex PCR, lists solely in-frame clones and lacks some. The top ten hold about 1.5% of the sample, which has 30,000 to 45,000 clones, around 85% seen once. Sequencing was performed on CD45RA- memory CD4+ T cells from PBMCs. The receptors were sampled from a human donor with narcolepsy.

This clone showed up just a few times. J is TRBJ2-5 and V is TRBV7-2; weak D call: TRBD2 (6 bases). The V end was cut by 5 bases, the J end by 5 bases, with 15 bases between. This CDR3 spans 14 amino acids. Germline-derived CDR1 and CDR2 are SGHTA and FQGNSA. The CDR3 region has the DNA TGTGCCAGCAGCAATTCCCGGGGGAGGGAGACCCAGTACTTC. Amino acids: CASSNSRGRETQYF.

The chain uses TRBV7-6 and TRBJ2-7; the D gene could be TRBD1 or TRBD2 (6 bases each). The V and J ends lost 3 bases and 7 bases respectively, with 16 bases between them. The CDR3 runs 14 residues. Germline assignment: CDR1 SGHVS and CDR2 FNYEAQ. CDR3 in amino acids: CASSFTQGGGEQYF. Written as DNA, the CDR3 is TGTGCCAGCAGCTTTACACAGGGAGGCGGAGAGCAGTACTTC.

The rearrangement joins TRBV9 to TRBJ2-1, with 11 bases identical to TRBD2. With 4 bases clipped from V and 5 bases from J, the junction kept 8 bases outside the gene matches. This CDR3 has 16 residues. CDR1 is SGDLS and CDR2 is YYNGEE in the germline V gene. DNA of the CDR3: TGTGCCAGCAGCCCCCGACTAGCGGGGAAGAACAATGAGCAGTTCTTC. Translation: CASSPRLAGKNNEQFF. Filled out from reference TRBV9 and TRBJ2-1, the complete variable domain reads DSGVTQTPKHLITATGQRVTLRCSPRSGDLSVYWYQQSLDQGLQFLIQYYNGEERAKGNILERFSAQQFPDLHSELNLSSLELGDSALYFCASSPRLAGKNNEQFFGPGTRLTVL.

The chain employs TRBV18 and TRBJ2-3; possible D gene TRBD2, 6 bases. This CDR3 is 16 amino acids long. The ends were cut back, 2 bases at V and 2 bases at J, with 14 bases in the middle. Per germline, CDR1 KGHSH and CDR2 LQKENI. In DNA form, the CDR3 reads TGTGCCAGCTCACCAGGGACTTTGCTGTCCACAGATACGCAGTATTTT. It yields the protein CASSPGTLLSTDTQYF.

The V call is TRBV7-2, the J call TRBJ1-1, with a possible D match to TRBD1 (6 bases). CDR1 SGHTA and CDR2 FQGNSA come from the germline V gene. The CDR3 contains 13 residues. Trimming pared 4 bases from V and 5 bases from J, leaving 11 bases between. The CDR3 DNA sequence: TGTGCCAGCAGCTCCGACAGGAGAACTGAAGCTTTCTTT. This gives the protein CASSSDRRTEAFF.

This clone was detected once. Other DNA sequences in the same sample also yield this CDR3. J is TRBJ2-1 and V is TRBV29-1, with 7 bases fitting TRBD1. V gave up 3 bases and J gave up 10 bases; unmatched junction bases: 6. The CDR3 length is 12 residues. Germline CDR1 reads SQVTM; CDR2 reads ANQGSEA. The CDR3 region is CSVEGRGNEQFF. DNA for the CDR3: TGCAGCGTTGAGGGCAGGGGGAACGAGCAGTTCTTC.

Here the CDR3 DNA reads TGTGCCAGCAGCGAGCGAGGATATGGGACCCAGTACTTC. This translates into CASSERGYGTQYF. The chain joins TRBV9 to TRBJ2-5; D remains unclear. The CDR3 is made up of 13 amino acids. Trimming left V 3 bases short and J 7 bases short, with 13 bases between. Germline CDR1 SGDLS, CDR2 YYNGEE. The complete variable domain, with remaining parts taken from reference TRBV9 and TRBJ2-5, reads DSGVTQTPKHLITATGQRVTLRCSPRSGDLSVYWYQQSLDQGLQFLIQYYNGEERAKGNILERFSAQQFPDLHSELNLSSLELGDSALYFCASSERGYGTQYFGPGTRLLVL.

The chain has TRBV14 and TRBJ2-7; tentative D call: TRBD1 (6 bases). Germline CDR1 SGHDN, CDR2 FVKESK. This CDR3 spans 14 amino acids. V lost 8 bases, J lost 4 bases, and 18 bases lay in between. CDR3 amino acids: CASSLGAGVYEQYF. CDR3 DNA: TGTGCCAGCTCCCTAGGGGCAGGGGTTTACGAGCAGTACTTC.

The chain carries TRBV7-9 and TRBJ2-1, with unresolved D. The CDR3 extends over 12 amino acids. V lost 4 bases and J 8 bases, leaving 9 bases between the germline ends. The germline V gene encodes CDR1 SEHNR and CDR2 FQNEAQ (reference sequence). The CDR3 is CASSSQTDEQFF. CDR3 in DNA: TGTGCCAGCAGCTCCCAAACGGATGAGCAGTTCTTC. Together with reference TRBV7-9 and TRBJ2-1, the CDR3 gives the full variable domain: DTGVSQNPRHKITKRGQNVTFRCDPISEHNRLYWYRQTLGQGPEFLTYFQNEAQLEKSRLLSDRFSAERPKGSFSTLEIQRTEQGDSAMYLCASSSQTDEQFFGPGTRLTVL.

CDR3 region: CAISAGRTYEQYF. The CDR3 DNA reads TGTGCCATCAGTGCTGGCAGAACCTACGAGCAGTACTTC. V usage is TRBV10-3 and J usage is TRBJ2-7; D is unclear. This CDR3 region has 13 residues. The germline V gene encodes CDR1 ENHRY and CDR2 SYGVKD. V dropped 4 bases and J dropped 2 bases, with 9 bases sitting between them.

This chain links TRBV4-2 with TRBJ1-1, with D perhaps matching TRBD1 (5 bases). Germline V gene sequence: CDR1 LGHNA, CDR2 YNFKEQ. Trimming stripped 0 bases from V and 3 bases from J, with 8 bases between. The CDR3 covers 14 residues. In DNA, the CDR3 is TGTGCCAGCAGCCAAGATTGGGGGGACACTGAAGCTTTCTTT. This translates into CASSQDWGDTEAFF.

The V call is TRBV7-2, the J call TRBJ2-2; TRBD2 matches at 8 bases. The CDR3 is made up of 14 amino acids. Trimming cost V 8 bases and J 0 bases; bases outside gene matches: 2. Germline CDR1 and CDR2: SGHTA and FQGNSA. The CDR3 coding sequence is TGTGCCAGCCCGGGACTAGCGAACACCGGGGAGCTGTTTTTT. This codes for CASPGLANTGELFF.

This clone was counted once. J is TRBJ1-1 and V is TRBV11-2; perhaps TRBD1 as D (6 bases). The V end lost 1 base, the J end lost 5 bases, and 11 bases lay between the germline ends. Germline lookup yields CDR1 SGHAT and CDR2 FQNNGV. This CDR3 has 14 residues. CDR3 sequence (DNA): TGTGCCAGCAGCTTAGTACAGGGAGGGACTGAAGCTTTCTTT. Encoded protein: CASSLVQGGTEAFF.